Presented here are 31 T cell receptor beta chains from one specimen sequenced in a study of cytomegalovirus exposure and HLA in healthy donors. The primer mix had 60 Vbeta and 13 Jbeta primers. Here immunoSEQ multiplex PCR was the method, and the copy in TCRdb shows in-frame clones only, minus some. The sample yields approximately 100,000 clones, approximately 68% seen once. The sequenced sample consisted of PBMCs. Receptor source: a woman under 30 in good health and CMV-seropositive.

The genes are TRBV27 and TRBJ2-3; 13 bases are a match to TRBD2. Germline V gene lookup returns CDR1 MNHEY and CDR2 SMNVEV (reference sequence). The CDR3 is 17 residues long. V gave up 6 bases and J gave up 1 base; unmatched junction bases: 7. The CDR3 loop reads CASSLLGLAGGTDTQYF. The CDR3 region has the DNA TGTGCCAGCAGCTTACTAGGACTAGCGGGGGGCACAGATACGCAGTATTTT.

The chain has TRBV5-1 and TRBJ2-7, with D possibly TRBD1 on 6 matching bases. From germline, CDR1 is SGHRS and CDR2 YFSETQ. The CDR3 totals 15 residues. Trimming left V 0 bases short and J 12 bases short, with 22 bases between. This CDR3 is CASSLGQEASSVRYF. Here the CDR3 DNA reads TGCGCCAGCAGCTTGGGACAGGAGGCGTCTTCGGTACGGTACTTC.

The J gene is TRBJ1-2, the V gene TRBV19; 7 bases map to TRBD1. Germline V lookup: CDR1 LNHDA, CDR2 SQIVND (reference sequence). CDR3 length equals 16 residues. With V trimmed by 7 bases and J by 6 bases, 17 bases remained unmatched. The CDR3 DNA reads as TGTGCCAGTAATAACCCATACAGGGGTCGGATCGATGGCTACACCTTC. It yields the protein CASNNPYRGRIDGYTF.

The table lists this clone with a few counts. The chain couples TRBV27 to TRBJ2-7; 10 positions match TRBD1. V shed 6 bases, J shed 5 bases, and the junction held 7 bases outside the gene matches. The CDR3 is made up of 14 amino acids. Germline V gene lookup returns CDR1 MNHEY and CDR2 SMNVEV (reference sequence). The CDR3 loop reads CASSLGQGWNEQYF. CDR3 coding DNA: TGTGCCAGCAGCTTGGGACAGGGGTGGAACGAGCAGTACTTC.

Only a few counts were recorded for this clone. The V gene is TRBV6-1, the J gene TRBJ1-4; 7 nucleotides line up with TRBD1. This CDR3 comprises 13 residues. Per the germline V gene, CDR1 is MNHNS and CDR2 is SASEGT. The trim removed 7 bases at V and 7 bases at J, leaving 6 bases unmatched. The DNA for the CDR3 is TGTGCCAGCACCGACAGGGAATTTGAAAAACTGTTTTTT. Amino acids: CASTDREFEKLFF.

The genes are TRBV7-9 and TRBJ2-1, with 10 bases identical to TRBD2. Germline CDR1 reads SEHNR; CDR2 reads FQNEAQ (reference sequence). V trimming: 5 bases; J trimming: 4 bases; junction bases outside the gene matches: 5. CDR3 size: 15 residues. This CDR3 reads CASSLGLAYYNEQFF. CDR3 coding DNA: TGTGCCAGCAGCCTGGGACTAGCGTATTACAATGAGCAGTTCTTC. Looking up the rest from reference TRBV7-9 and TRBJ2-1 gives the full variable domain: DTGVSQNPRHKITKRGQNVTFRCDPISEHNRLYWYRQTLGQGPEFLTYFQNEAQLEKSRLLSDRFSAERPKGSFSTLEIQRTEQGDSAMYLCASSLGLAYYNEQFFGPGTRLTVL.

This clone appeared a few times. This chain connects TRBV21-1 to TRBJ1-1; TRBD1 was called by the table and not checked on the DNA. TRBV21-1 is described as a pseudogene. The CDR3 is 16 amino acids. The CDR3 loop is CASSMAGAPRNTEAFF. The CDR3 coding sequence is TGTGCCAGCAGCATGGCAGGGGCACCCAGGAACACTGAAGCTTTCTTT.

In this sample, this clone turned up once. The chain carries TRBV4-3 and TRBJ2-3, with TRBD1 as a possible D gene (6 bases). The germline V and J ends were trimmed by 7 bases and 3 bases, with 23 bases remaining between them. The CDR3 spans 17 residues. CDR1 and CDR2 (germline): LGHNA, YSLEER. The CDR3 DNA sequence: TGCGCCAGCACCGGGACCCACAGGGCCAGCAAGACAGATACGCAGTATTTT. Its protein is CASTGTHRASKTDTQYF.

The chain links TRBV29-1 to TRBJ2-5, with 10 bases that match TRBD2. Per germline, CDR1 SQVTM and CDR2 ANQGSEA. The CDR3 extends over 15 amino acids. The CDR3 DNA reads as TGCTCCCTGACCCGGACTAGCGGCAACGGAGAGACCCAGTACTTC. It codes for CSLTRTSGNGETQYF.

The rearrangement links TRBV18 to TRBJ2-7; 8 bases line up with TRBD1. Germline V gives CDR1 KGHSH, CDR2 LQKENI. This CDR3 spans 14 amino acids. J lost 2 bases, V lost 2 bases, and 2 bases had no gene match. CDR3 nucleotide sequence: TGTGCCAGCTCACCAGGGACAGGAGCCTACGAGCAGTACTTC. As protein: CASSPGTGAYEQYF.

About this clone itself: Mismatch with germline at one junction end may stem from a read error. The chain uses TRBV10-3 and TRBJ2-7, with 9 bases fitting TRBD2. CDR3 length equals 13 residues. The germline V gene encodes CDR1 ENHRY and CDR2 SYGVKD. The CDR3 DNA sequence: TGTGCCACCAGTAGCGGGAGTGCCTACGAGCAGTACTTC. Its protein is CATSSGSAYEQYF.

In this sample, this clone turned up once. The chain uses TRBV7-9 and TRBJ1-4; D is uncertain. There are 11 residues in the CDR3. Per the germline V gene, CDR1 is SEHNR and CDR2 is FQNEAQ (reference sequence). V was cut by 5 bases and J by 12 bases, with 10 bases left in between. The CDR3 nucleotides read TGTGCCAGCAGCGGGAGTGTTGAACTGTTTTTT. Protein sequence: CASSGSVELFF.

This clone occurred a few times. This chain's CDR3 is CASSGSSGNQETQYF. The CDR3 DNA reads as TGTGCCAGCAGTGGAAGTAGCGGGAATCAAGAGACCCAGTACTTC. The chain joins TRBV2 to TRBJ2-5, with 8 positions matching TRBD2. There are 15 residues in the CDR3. CDR1 is SNHLY and CDR2 is FYNNEI in the germline V gene. After removal of 4 bases from V and 2 bases from J, the junction contained 6 bases not matched to a gene.

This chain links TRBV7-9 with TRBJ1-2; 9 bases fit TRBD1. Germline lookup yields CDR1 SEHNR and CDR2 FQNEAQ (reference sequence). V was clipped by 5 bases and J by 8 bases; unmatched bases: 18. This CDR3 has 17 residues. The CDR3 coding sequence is TGTGCCAGCAGCCACTCGACTCCGGGACAGGGATGGGGAGGCTACACCTTC. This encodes CASSHSTPGQGWGGYTF.

DNA for the CDR3: TGTGCCAGCAGTGAACCCAAGCGGGAGGCCGGCACAGATACGCAGTATTTT. This codes for CASSEPKREAGTDTQYF. This chain joins TRBV25-1 and TRBJ2-3, with 9 bases aligning to TRBD2. Trimming removed 2 bases from V and 1 base from J; junction bases left unmatched: 7. The length of the CDR3 is 17 residues. Germline V CDR1 and CDR2: MGHDK, SYGVNS.

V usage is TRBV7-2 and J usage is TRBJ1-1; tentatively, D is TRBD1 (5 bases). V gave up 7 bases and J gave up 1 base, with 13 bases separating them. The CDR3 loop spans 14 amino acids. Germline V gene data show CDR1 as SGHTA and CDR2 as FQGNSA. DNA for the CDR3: TGTGCCAGCACCCTCGGGGGGAGGAACACTGAAGCTTTCTTT. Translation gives CASTLGGRNTEAFF.

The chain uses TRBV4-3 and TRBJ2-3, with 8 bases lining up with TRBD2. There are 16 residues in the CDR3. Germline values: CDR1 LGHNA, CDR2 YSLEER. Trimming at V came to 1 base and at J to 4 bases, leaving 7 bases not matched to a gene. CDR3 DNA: TGCGCCAGCAGCCAAGCTTTCAGCGGGAGCGCAGATACGCAGTATTTT. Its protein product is CASSQAFSGSADTQYF.

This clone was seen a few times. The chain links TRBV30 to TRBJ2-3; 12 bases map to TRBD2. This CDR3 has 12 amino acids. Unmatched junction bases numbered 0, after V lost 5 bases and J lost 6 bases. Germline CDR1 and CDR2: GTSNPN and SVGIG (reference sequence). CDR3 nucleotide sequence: TGTGCCTGGGGGACTAGCGGGGATACGCAGTATTTT. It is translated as CAWGTSGDTQYF.

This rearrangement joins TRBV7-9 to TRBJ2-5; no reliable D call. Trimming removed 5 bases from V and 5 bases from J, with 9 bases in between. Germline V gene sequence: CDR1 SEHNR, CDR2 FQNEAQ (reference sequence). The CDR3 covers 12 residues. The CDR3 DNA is TGTGCCAGCAGCCTCATTGAGGAGACCCAGTACTTC. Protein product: CASSLIEETQYF. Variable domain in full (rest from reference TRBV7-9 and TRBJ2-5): DTGVSQNPRHKITKRGQNVTFRCDPISEHNRLYWYRQTLGQGPEFLTYFQNEAQLEKSRLLSDRFSAERPKGSFSTLEIQRTEQGDSAMYLCASSLIEETQYFGPGTRLLVL.

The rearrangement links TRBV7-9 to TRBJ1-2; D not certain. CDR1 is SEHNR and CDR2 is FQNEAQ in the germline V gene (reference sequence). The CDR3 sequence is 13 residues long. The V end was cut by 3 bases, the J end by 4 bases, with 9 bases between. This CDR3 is CASSFAGLYGYTF. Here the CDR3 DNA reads TGTGCCAGCAGCTTCGCAGGACTCTATGGCTACACCTTC.

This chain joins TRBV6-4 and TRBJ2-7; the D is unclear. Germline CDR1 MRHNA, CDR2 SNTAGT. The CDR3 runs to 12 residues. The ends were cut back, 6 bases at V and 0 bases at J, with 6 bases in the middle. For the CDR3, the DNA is TGTGCCAGCAGGGCCAGCTCCTACGAGCAGTACTTC. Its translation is CASRASSYEQYF.

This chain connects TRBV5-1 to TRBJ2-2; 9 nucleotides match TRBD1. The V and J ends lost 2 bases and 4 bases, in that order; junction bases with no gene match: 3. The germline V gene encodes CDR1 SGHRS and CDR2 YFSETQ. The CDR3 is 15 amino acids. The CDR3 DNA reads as TGCGCCAGCAGCTTCAGGACAGGGGCCACCGGGGAGCTGTTTTTT. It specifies CASSFRTGATGELFF.

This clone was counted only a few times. The CDR3 nucleotides are TGTGCCAGCACCGGGACACAGAACACTGAAGCTTTCTTT. Residues: CASTGTQNTEAFF. The chain recombines TRBV2 with TRBJ1-1; D is possibly TRBD1 (6 bases). This CDR3 is built from 13 residues. The V gene lost 7 bases and the J gene lost 1 base, with 10 bases spanning the gap. Germline CDR1 reads SNHLY; CDR2 reads FYNNEI.

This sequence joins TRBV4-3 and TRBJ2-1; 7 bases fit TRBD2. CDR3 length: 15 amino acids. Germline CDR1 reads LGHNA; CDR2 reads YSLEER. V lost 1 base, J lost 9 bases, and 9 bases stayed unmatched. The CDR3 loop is CASSQGSAGASEQFF. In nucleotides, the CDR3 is TGCGCCAGCAGCCAAGGTTCCGCGGGAGCATCTGAGCAGTTCTTC.

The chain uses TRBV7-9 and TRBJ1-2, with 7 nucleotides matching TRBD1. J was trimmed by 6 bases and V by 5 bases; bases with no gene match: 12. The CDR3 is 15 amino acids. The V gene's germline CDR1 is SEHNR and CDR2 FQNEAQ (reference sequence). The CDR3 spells CASSPRQGVYHGYTF. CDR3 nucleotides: TGTGCCAGCAGCCCGAGACAGGGAGTATACCATGGCTACACCTTC.

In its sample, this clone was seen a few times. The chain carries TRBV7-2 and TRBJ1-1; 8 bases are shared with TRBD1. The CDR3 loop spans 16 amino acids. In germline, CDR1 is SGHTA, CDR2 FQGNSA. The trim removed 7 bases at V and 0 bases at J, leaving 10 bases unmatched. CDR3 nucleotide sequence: TGTGCCAGCACCAGCTTGGACAGGGCGGTGAACACTGAAGCTTTCTTT. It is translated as CASTSLDRAVNTEAFF.

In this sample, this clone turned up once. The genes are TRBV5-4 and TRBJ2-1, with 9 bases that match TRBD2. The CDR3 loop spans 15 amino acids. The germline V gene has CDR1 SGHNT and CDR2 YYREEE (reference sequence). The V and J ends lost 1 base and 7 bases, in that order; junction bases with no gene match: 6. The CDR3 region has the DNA TGTGCCAGCAGCTTGAAGGCGGGAGGGCCTAATGAGCAGTTCTTC. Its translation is CASSLKAGGPNEQFF.

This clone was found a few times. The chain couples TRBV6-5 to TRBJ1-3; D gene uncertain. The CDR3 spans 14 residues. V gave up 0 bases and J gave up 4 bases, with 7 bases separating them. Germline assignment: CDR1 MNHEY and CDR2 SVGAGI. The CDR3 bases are TGTGCCAGCAGTTACTCTGAAGCAGGAAACACCATATATTTT. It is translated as CASSYSEAGNTIYF.

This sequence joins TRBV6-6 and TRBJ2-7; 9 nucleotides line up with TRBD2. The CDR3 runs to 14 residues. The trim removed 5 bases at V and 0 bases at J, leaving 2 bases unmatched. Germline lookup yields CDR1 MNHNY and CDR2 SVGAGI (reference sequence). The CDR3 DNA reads TGTGCCAGCAGTCTAGCGGGGAGCTCCTACGAGCAGTACTTC. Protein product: CASSLAGSSYEQYF.

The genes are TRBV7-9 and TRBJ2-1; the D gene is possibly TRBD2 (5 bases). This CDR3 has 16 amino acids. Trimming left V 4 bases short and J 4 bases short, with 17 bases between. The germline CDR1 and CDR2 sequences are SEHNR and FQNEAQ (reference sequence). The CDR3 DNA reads TGTGCCAGCAGCTCTTACCGGGAACCCTATTACAATGAGCAGTTCTTC. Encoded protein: CASSSYREPYYNEQFF.

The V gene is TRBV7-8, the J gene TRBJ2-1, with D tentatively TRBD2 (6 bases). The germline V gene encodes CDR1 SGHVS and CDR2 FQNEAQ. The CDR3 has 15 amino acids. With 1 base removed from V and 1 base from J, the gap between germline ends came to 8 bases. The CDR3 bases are TGTGCCAGCAGCTTAGGTGCGGGATCCTACAATGAGCAGTTCTTC. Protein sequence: CASSLGAGSYNEQFF. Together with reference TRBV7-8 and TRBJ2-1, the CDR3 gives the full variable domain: GAGVSQSPRYKVAKRGQDVALRCDPISGHVSLFWYQQALGQGPEFLTYFQNEAQLDKSGLPSDRFFAERPEGSVSTLKIQRTQQEDSAVYLCASSLGAGSYNEQFFGPGTRLTVL.